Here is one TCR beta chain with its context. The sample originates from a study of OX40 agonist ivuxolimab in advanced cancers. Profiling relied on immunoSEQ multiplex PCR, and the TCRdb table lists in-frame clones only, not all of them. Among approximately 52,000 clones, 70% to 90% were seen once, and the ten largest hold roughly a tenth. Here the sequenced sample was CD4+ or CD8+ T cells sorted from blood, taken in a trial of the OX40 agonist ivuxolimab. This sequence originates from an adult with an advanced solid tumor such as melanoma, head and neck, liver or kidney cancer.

CDR3 region: CASSLPGFSAYEQYF. CDR3 DNA sequence: TGTGCCAGCAGCCTTCCAGGGTTTTCCGCCTACGAGCAGTACTTC. J is TRBJ2-7 and V is TRBV28; possibly TRBD1 for D (5 bases). The V end lost 6 bases, the J end lost 2 bases, and 17 bases lay between the germline ends. Germline CDR1 MDHEN, CDR2 SYDVKM. The CDR3 runs 15 residues.